The entry below describes one TCR beta chain. The data were taken from a study of blood T cell repertoires in COVID-19. Participants were aged about 18 to 100 years, lived in 20 to 25 US areas, and enrolled virtually. Participant-reported clinical history was the basis for cohort assignment. Two negative PCRs, clearance, or symptom resolution were required of recovered Cohort 3 donors. This CDR3 contains 13 residues. Trimming took 6 bases from V and 3 from J, leaving 9 bases between them. Germline V gene data show CDR1 as ENHRY and CDR2 as SYGVKD. Under the authors' procedure: Amplifying reference gene primers gave estimates of nucleated cell counts. Data came from immunoSEQ multiplex PCR; TCRdb stores just in-frame clones and leaves some out. For V, J and clone size, that table is used; D and trimming come from the DNA. The table shows 200,000 to 250,000 clones, with 70% to 90% occurring only once.

The source material was PBMCs or T cells enriched from blood (not recorded which). The chain couples TRBV10-3 to TRBJ1-5, with D possibly TRBD1 on 5 matching bases. This receptor was obtained from a man aged 25 to 45 who had recovered from COVID-19. CDR3: CAISGGANQPQHF. For the CDR3, the DNA is TGTGCCATCAGCGGGGGAGCCAATCAGCCCCAGCATTTT.